The source of this TCR beta chain is a study of technical replicates of blood from a few donors (TCRdb year 2017). The germline V end is reduced by 2 bases and the J end by 8 bases; junction bases left unmatched: 6. Spanning cysteine to phenylalanine, the CDR3 consists of 15 amino acids. Just CDR3 DNA is preserved here, 45 bases in frame from base 1. The germline V gene specifies SGHVS as CDR1 and FNYEAQ as CDR2. The method was the immunoSEQ multiplex PCR assay. TCRdb holds this immuneACCESS table with in-frame rearrangements only. Some clones are missing; in checked studies, unresolved V genes explain under half, and the rest has no known cause. In all, the sample holds approximately 69,000 clones, and approximately 96% of those were seen once. The top ten constitute 0.2% to 0.25% of the sample. Comments on this clone: No antigen is known for it. Base qualities are missing; no much larger clone stands one base away.

The V and J segments used are TRBV7-6 and TRBJ1-6, with 7 bases aligning to TRBD1. Sequences were obtained from T cells isolated from PBMCs. The TCR comes from a human donor in good health. The DNA reads TGTGCCAGCAGCTTAATCACAGGGGATGATTCACCCCTCCACTTT. This codes for CASSLITGDDSPLHF.